Listed below are T cell receptor beta chains from one sample, sequenced in a study of cytomegalovirus exposure and HLA in healthy donors. Sequenced by immunoSEQ multiplex PCR; TCRdb stores in-frame clones only, minus some. The sample consists of around 140,000 clones, more than 55% of them appearing once. The sample taken for sequencing was PBMCs. The receptors derive from a woman aged 55-69 years in good health and CMV-seronegative. Both conserved end residues are part of each CDR3.

j_call v_call cdr3_aa
TRBJ1-2 TRBV5-6 CASSFLTQQGDGYTF
TRBJ2-6 TRBV7-3 CASSLTFSGANVLTF
TRBJ2-7 TRBV18 CASSRQGSGEQYF
TRBJ1-2 TRBV4-1 CASSRGELGGGYTF
TRBJ2-5 TRBV5-1 CASSLGLAEGETQYF
TRBJ2-7 TRBV7-9 CASSLRPSSGGFDEQYF
TRBJ2-3 TRBV6-1 CASSELAGSGGDTQYF
TRBJ2-1 TRBV9 CASSVAQDTVGEQFF
TRBJ2-1 TRBV7-3 CASSPPGSYNEQFF
TRBJ1-5 TRBV5-1 CASSLAPGNQPQHF
TRBJ1-5 TRBV7-2 CASRQETSNQPQHF
TRBJ1-1 TRBV18 CASSPRDRMNTEAFF
TRBJ1-1 TRBV7-7 CASSLNRGTEAFF
TRBJ1-5 TRBV6-6 CASSLGGTGSLAQHF
TRBJ1-1 TRBV19 CASSPLGTGGNTEAFF
TRBJ2-7 TRBV10-3 CATAGGSYEQYF
TRBJ2-7 TRBV9 CASSVGAGPIYEQYF
TRBJ2-5 TRBV15 CATSRAGRSETQYF
TRBJ2-1 TRBV7-9 CASSSEYRSSYNEQFF
TRBJ2-2 TRBV5-1 CASRFTSGRFTGELFF
TRBJ1-2 TRBV19 CASTPELSKGDYGYTF
TRBJ2-1 TRBV29-1 CSVRQNEQFF
TRBJ1-2 TRBV2 CASSLGRNYGYTF
TRBJ1-3 TRBV9 CASSVGERAGNTIYF